The clone carrying this TCR beta chain was counted only a few times. Antigen specificity is unknown. The data derive from a study of beta chain features in type 1 diabetes. General study findings and limits: Shortening of TCRB CDR3s, moderate but significant, appeared in all four CD4+ subsets of Type 1 diabetes patients. Relative to healthy donors, patients appeared to have naive, central memory and Treg TCRB repertoires that were more similar.

Expressed TCRB transcripts were sequenced because the isolated RNA had all been reverse transcribed beforehand. Repertoires were generated with immunoSEQ multiplex PCR, while TCRdb's copy carries only in-frame clones and drops some. The sample consists of about 330,000 clones, around 10% of them appearing once. V was clipped by 5 bases and J by 4 bases; unmatched bases: 9. The germline V gene encodes CDR1 LGHNA and CDR2 YSLEER. CDR3 length: 15 residues. The sequenced material came from naive CD4+ T cells from blood. The receptor comes from a woman in her twenties or thirties in good health. The gene calls are TRBV4-3 and TRBJ2-3; 7 positions agree with TRBD2. The CDR3, as DNA: TGCGCCAGCAGCTTGTTCGGGAGGAATGCAGATACGCAGTATTTT. Translated: CASSLFGRNADTQYF.